This T cell receptor beta chain stems from a study of blood T cell repertoires in COVID-19. Looking at the study overall: T cells, B-cell-depleted T cells, or PBMCs supplied cDNA or gDNA.

Source study methods: Amplified reference gene primers provided the basis for estimating nucleated cell counts. Sequencing used immunoSEQ multiplex PCR; TCRdb keeps in-frame clones, though not all of them. The V and J calls and clone size are taken from that table; D and trimming were inferred from the DNA. The sample lists a few hundred thousand clones; around 90% were seen once. This study enrolled people aged 18 to 89 from about two dozen US geographic areas. Researchers sorted participants into cohorts using their self-reported clinical history. This CDR3 contains 17 residues. V shed 4 bases and J 9 bases; nucleotides not matched to a gene: 18. Per germline, CDR1 SGHVS and CDR2 FQNEAQ.

The sequenced sample consisted of PBMCs or T cells enriched from blood (not recorded which). The receptor was derived from a woman aged 18-30 years with acute COVID-19. The chain employs TRBV7-8 and TRBJ1-5; 7 bases line up with TRBD1. This CDR3 reads CASSSFEGTVALGPQHF. CDR3 nucleotides: TGTGCCAGCAGCTCATTCGAAGGGACAGTGGCCTTAGGGCCCCAGCATTTT.